These T cell receptor beta chains were read from a single sample in a study of blood T cell repertoires in COVID-19. The table came from immunoSEQ multiplex PCR; TCRdb's copy has only in-frame clones and leaves some out. The sample yields under 150,000 clones, approximately 84% seen once. Source material: peripheral blood. The receptors originated from a man between 65 and 80 years old with active or convalescent COVID-19. The CDR3 runs from the conserved cysteine through the conserved F or W. A D gene is named only where the DNA matches it firmly. A clone size is listed for some rows: how often the clone was seen (once, few, many), or a class if it is expanded.

size | J | D | V | CDR3 | DNA
- | TRBJ2-3 | TRBD2 | TRBV7-2 | CASSPPGGTRGIGTQYF | TGTGCCAGCAGCCCGCCGGGGGGGACTAGGGGAATCGGTACGCAGTATTTT
- | TRBJ1-5 | TRBD1 | TRBV10-3 | CAISDRGNQPQHF | TGTGCCATCAGCGACAGGGGAAATCAGCCCCAGCATTTT
- | TRBJ1-5 | - | TRBV19 | CASSSRGIRHQPQHF | TGTGCCAGTAGTAGTCGAGGGATTCGCCATCAGCCCCAGCATTTT
- | TRBJ1-6 | - | TRBV9 | CASSVGGRSDNSPLHF | TGTGCCAGCAGCGTAGGAGGACGTAGCGACAATTCACCCCTCCACTTT
- | TRBJ1-2 | TRBD1 | TRBV29-1 | CSAGPGGDYGYTF | TGCAGCGCCGGCCCAGGGGGCGATTATGGCTACACCTTC
- | TRBJ2-3 | - | TRBV11-2 | CASNRQSTDTQYF | TGTGCCAGTAATCGACAGAGCACAGATACGCAGTATTTT
- | TRBJ2-7 | TRBD1 | TRBV29-1 | CSVVPGQASYEQYF | TGCAGCGTTGTACCGGGACAGGCCTCCTACGAGCAGTACTTC
- | TRBJ2-7 | TRBD1 | TRBV7-9 | CASSAQQGATYEQYF | TGTGCCAGCAGCGCCCAACAGGGGGCCACCTACGAGCAGTACTTC
once | TRBJ2-2 | TRBD2 | TRBV11-3 | CASSLIAGGTGELFF | TGTGCCAGCAGCTTAATAGCGGGGGGAACCGGGGAGCTGTTTTTT
- | TRBJ1-1 | TRBD1 | TRBV5-1 | CASSLATGGWSTEAFF | TGCGCCAGCAGCTTGGCGACAGGGGGCTGGAGCACTGAAGCTTTCTTT
- | TRBJ2-3 | - | TRBV6-2/TRBV6-3 | CASSYVAGFTDTQYF | TGTGCCAGCAGTTACGTGGCGGGGTTCACAGATACGCAGTATTTT
- | TRBJ1-3 | - | TRBV19 | CASSIIGGPGNTIYF | TGTGCCAGTAGTATCATCGGCGGGCCCGGAAACACCATATATTTT
- | TRBJ1-2 | - | TRBV6-6 | CARGEGRKNGYTF | TGTGCCAGGGGGGAGGGACGTAAAAATGGCTACACCTTC
- | TRBJ2-7 | - | TRBV7-9 | CASSVNRVRRTEQYF | TGTGCCAGCAGCGTAAACAGGGTTCGCCGTACCGAGCAGTACTTC
- | TRBJ2-3 | TRBD2 | TRBV28 | CASSSSGTDTQYF | TGTGCCAGCAGTTCTAGCGGAACAGATACGCAGTATTTT
- | TRBJ2-5 | - | TRBV6-5 | CASSYSRGAYQETQYF | TGTGCCAGCAGTTACTCCCGGGGGGCCTACCAAGAGACCCAGTACTTC
- | TRBJ2-3 | TRBD1 | TRBV7-3 | CASSIGTGADTQYF | TGTGCCAGCAGCATCGGGACAGGGGCAGATACGCAGTATTTT
many | TRBJ1-2 | - | TRBV3-1/TRBV3-2 | CASSHLRVFHGYTF | TGTGCCAGCAGCCACCTCAGGGTTTTCCATGGCTACACCTTC
- | TRBJ1-2 | TRBD1 | TRBV5-1 | CASSGGTGSPIYGYTF | TGCGCCAGCAGCGGGGGGACAGGTTCGCCTATCTATGGCTACACCTTC
- | TRBJ1-3 | - | TRBV28 | CASSFSGGSAGNTIYF | TGTGCCAGCAGTTTTAGTGGGGGCTCGGCTGGAAACACCATATATTTT
once | TRBJ1-1 | - | TRBV6-2/TRBV6-3 | CASSPQVARNTEAFF | TGTGCCAGCAGTCCCCAGGTGGCGAGGAACACTGAAGCTTTCTTT
- | TRBJ1-1 | - | TRBV10-3 | CAIRNQQGNTEAFF | TGTGCCATCAGGAACCAACAGGGGAACACTGAAGCTTTCTTT
- | TRBJ2-3 | - | TRBV9 | CASSASPPDTQYF | TGTGCCAGCAGCGCCTCCCCCCCAGATACGCAGTATTTT
few | TRBJ1-4 | - | TRBV12-5 | CASGLTRRQAGVEKLFF | TGTGCTAGTGGTTTGACCCGACGGCAGGCCGGGGTGGAAAAACTGTTTTTT
- | TRBJ2-6 | - | TRBV18 | CASSLGRDSGANVLTF | TGTGCCAGCTCCCTCGGACGGGACTCTGGGGCCAACGTCCTGACTTTC
- | TRBJ2-7 | TRBD1 | TRBV28 | CASREWGQGAEQYF | TGTGCCAGCAGAGAATGGGGACAGGGGGCCGAGCAGTACTTC
- | TRBJ2-5 | TRBD2 | TRBV29-1 | CSVNLPRAGGTQYF | TGCAGCGTTAATTTGCCAAGGGCGGGGGGGACCCAGTACTTC
few | TRBJ1-1 | TRBD1 | TRBV19 | CARKGTGLPEAFF | TGTGCCAGAAAGGGGACAGGGCTACCTGAAGCTTTCTTT
- | TRBJ2-3 | TRBD1 | TRBV27 | CASSTGTGGRDTQYF | TGTGCCAGCAGTACAGGGACAGGGGGTAGGGATACGCAGTATTTT
- | TRBJ2-5 | - | TRBV6-2/TRBV6-3 | CASSYASPLGGSQETQYF | TGTGCCAGCAGTTACGCCTCACCGTTGGGGGGTAGTCAAGAGACCCAGTACTTC
- | TRBJ2-1 | - | TRBV4-3 | CASSQEKNREWNEQFF | TGCGCCAGCAGCCAAGAAAAGAACAGGGAATGGAATGAGCAGTTCTTC